These 18 T cell receptor beta chains were sequenced from one sample in a study of blood T cell repertoires in COVID-19. The protocol was immunoSEQ multiplex PCR, while the TCRdb copy is restricted to in-frame clones and leaves out a portion. The top ten hold under 8.5% of the sample, which has 150,000 to 190,000 clones, around 84% seen once. Sequencing was done on a sample of peripheral blood. The origin of the receptors is a woman aged 55-69 years with COVID-19, enrolled during active disease.

The CDR3 DNA follows: TGTGCCAGCAGCCCTCGGACAGGGCCTTATGGCTACACCTTC. Its translation: CASSPRTGPYGYTF. The chain employs TRBV9 and TRBJ1-2, with 8 bases lining up with TRBD1. Germline V lookup: CDR1 SGDLS, CDR2 YYNGEE. J gave up 5 bases and V 4 bases, and 7 bases lay outside the gene matches. CDR3 length: 14 amino acids.

V usage is TRBV3-1 (or the pseudogene TRBV3-2) and J usage is TRBJ1-3, with 8 bases that match TRBD1. The CDR3 loop spans 14 amino acids. CDR1 and CDR2 from the germline V gene are LGHDT and YNNKEL (reference sequence). The J segment lost 2 bases and the V segment lost 3 bases, leaving 0 bases of the junction unmatched. The CDR3 protein is CASSQGQAGNTIYF. In nucleotides, the CDR3 is TGTGCCAGCAGCCAGGGACAGGCTGGAAACACCATATATTTT.

The chain combines TRBV5-4 with TRBJ1-2; 7 bases map to TRBD1. This CDR3 is 14 amino acids long. V shed 0 bases and J 9 bases; nucleotides not matched to a gene: 8. The V gene's germline CDR1 is SGHNT and CDR2 YYREEE (reference sequence). This CDR3 is CASSLEDLRGSYTF. The CDR3 DNA reads as TGTGCCAGCAGCTTGGAAGACCTCAGGGGGAGCTACACCTTC.

The chain combines TRBV10-3 with TRBJ2-7, with 8 bases that match TRBD2. V lost 8 bases, J lost 2 bases, and 11 bases stayed unmatched. CDR1 is ENHRY and CDR2 is SYGVKD in the germline V gene. The CDR3 sequence is 15 residues long. The CDR3 DNA sequence: TGTGCCATCGGGGACGGGCGGGAGGCTACCTACGAGCAGTACTTC. It translates to CAIGDGREATYEQYF.

The genes are TRBV15 and TRBJ1-2; D might be TRBD1 (6 bases). Between the trimmed V and J ends, which lost 3 bases and 3 bases, there was a span of 8 bases. The CDR3 is 13 residues long. Germline V gene sequence: CDR1 LNHNV, CDR2 YYDKDF (reference sequence). Here the CDR3 DNA reads TGTGCCACCAGCAGGGCAGGGGACTATGGCTACACCTTC. This translates into CATSRAGDYGYTF.

The chain has TRBV7-2 and TRBJ1-4; 8 bases are shared with TRBD1. The CDR3 extends over 12 amino acids. The germline V gene has CDR1 SGHTA and CDR2 FQGNSA. V was clipped by 5 bases and J by 8 bases; unmatched bases: 1. CDR3 DNA: TGTGCCAGCAGCCCAGGGGGCGAAAAACTGTTTTTT. Translation: CASSPGGEKLFF.

V is TRBV24-1 and J is TRBJ2-7; possible D gene TRBD2, 6 bases. Per the germline V gene, CDR1 is KGHDR and CDR2 is SFDVKD. V dropped 5 bases and J dropped 3 bases, with 13 bases sitting between them. The CDR3 sequence is 14 residues long. Here the CDR3 DNA reads TGTGCCACCAGTGCCTCCCGGGAGCACTACGAGCAGTACTTC. Amino acid sequence: CATSASREHYEQYF.

J is TRBJ2-2 and V is TRBV7-8, with a weak D call TRBD2 (6 bases). The germline V gene encodes CDR1 SGHVS and CDR2 FQNEAQ. This CDR3 is 15 amino acids long. The V and J ends lost 5 bases and 5 bases respectively, with 15 bases between them. The CDR3 spells CASSARGGVTGELFF. In DNA, the CDR3 is TGTGCCAGCAGCGCTCGCGGCGGGGTTACCGGGGAGCTGTTTTTT.

The chain combines TRBV15 with TRBJ1-5; 12 nucleotides align to TRBD1. J was trimmed by 2 bases and V by 4 bases; bases with no gene match: 9. CDR1 and CDR2 from the germline V gene are LNHNV and YYDKDF (reference sequence). This CDR3 has 18 residues. Here the CDR3 reads CATSIRDRGRMGNQPQHF. CDR3 coding DNA: TGTGCCACCAGCATCCGGGACAGGGGGCGAATGGGCAATCAGCCCCAGCATTTT.

This clone was found once. The chain has TRBV18 and TRBJ1-1; D possibly corresponds to TRBD1 (5 bases). CDR1 and CDR2 (germline): KGHSH, LQKENI. Trimming left V 6 bases short and J 5 bases short, with 16 bases between. CDR3 size: 14 residues. The CDR3 is CASSPTAGGTEAFF. CDR3 DNA sequence: TGTGCCAGCTCCCCAACTGCGGGGGGAACTGAAGCTTTCTTT.

The chain recombines TRBV10-3 with TRBJ2-1; D possibly corresponds to TRBD2 (5 bases). Looked up from germline, CDR1 is ENHRY and CDR2 is SYGVKD. The CDR3 is 14 amino acids. The germline V and J ends were trimmed by 2 bases and 9 bases, with 14 bases remaining between them. CDR3 in DNA: TGTGCCATCAGTGAGGGACTGTCCTCCGGTGAGCAGTTCTTC. Translated: CAISEGLSSGEQFF.

Here the CDR3 DNA reads TGCAGCGTTGCCGGCGGGGTTACTAGCTCCTACAATGAGCAGTTCTTC. As protein: CSVAGGVTSSYNEQFF. The rearrangement links TRBV29-1 to TRBJ2-1, with D tentatively TRBD2 (6 bases). Germline V gene sequence: CDR1 SQVTM, CDR2 ANQGSEA. Trimming left V 4 bases short and J 0 bases short, with 16 bases between. This CDR3 region has 16 residues.

This clone has a handful of counts. This chain uses TRBV19 with TRBJ2-7; TRBD1 might be the D (6 bases). Trimming shortened V by 6 bases and J by 4 bases, and 16 bases separated the two germline ends. Germline CDR1 LNHDA, CDR2 SQIVND (reference sequence). This CDR3 spans 14 amino acids. The CDR3 region has the DNA TGTGCCAGTAGCCGCTACGGGACAAATTACGAGCAGTACTTC. Translating gives CASSRYGTNYEQYF.

The gene calls are TRBV12-5 and TRBJ1-5; 7 nucleotides agree with TRBD1. Germline V CDR1 and CDR2: LGHNT, FRNRAP. This CDR3 is built from 14 residues. The junction had 3 bases not matched to a gene; V was cut back by 5 bases and J by 2 bases. CDR3 residues: CASGLGQGNQPQHF. In DNA, the CDR3 is TGTGCTAGTGGTCTCGGACAGGGCAATCAGCCCCAGCATTTT.

In its sample, this clone was seen once. The chain is built from TRBV7-9 and TRBJ2-2; 8 nucleotides align to TRBD1. Trimming removed 5 bases from V and 7 bases from J; junction bases left unmatched: 12. Germline V gene sequence: CDR1 SEHNR, CDR2 FQNEAQ (reference sequence). The CDR3 contains 16 residues. The CDR3 nucleotides are TGTGCCAGCAGCGGAACCGGGACAGGTATTAGCGGGGAGCTGTTTTTT. This sequence encodes CASSGTGTGISGELFF.

This chain joins TRBV5-1 and TRBJ1-2; the match to TRBD1 covers 10 bases. This CDR3 region has 14 residues. V lost 4 bases to trimming and J lost 4 bases; unmatched junction nucleotides: 4. Looked up from germline, CDR1 is SGHRS and CDR2 is YFSETQ. As DNA, the CDR3 is TGCGCCAGCAGCGGGGGACAGGGGAGCTATGGCTACACCTTC. This gives the protein CASSGGQGSYGYTF.

The V gene is TRBV9, the J gene TRBJ2-1, with 10 bases fitting TRBD2. The germline V gene has CDR1 SGDLS and CDR2 YYNGEE. Trimming at V came to 0 bases and at J to 7 bases, leaving 4 bases not matched to a gene. CDR3 length equals 15 residues. CDR3 residues: CASSVASGRFNEQFF. The CDR3, as DNA: TGTGCCAGCAGCGTAGCTAGCGGGAGATTTAATGAGCAGTTCTTC.

The chain is built from TRBV12-5 and TRBJ1-6, with D perhaps matching TRBD1 (6 bases). Germline V gives CDR1 LGHNT, CDR2 FRNRAP. V was pared by 6 bases and J by 6 bases, with 15 bases between. The CDR3 loop spans 15 amino acids. CDR3 in DNA: TGTGCTAGTGGCTCAGGGGTCCTACTTAATTCACCCCTCCACTTT. Translating gives CASGSGVLLNSPLHF.